A single sample is the source of the 22 T cell receptor beta chains below, sequenced in a study of blood T cell repertoires in COVID-19. Method: immunoSEQ multiplex PCR; TCRdb's copy keeps in-frame clones and lacks some. The table shows approximately 140,000 clones, with approximately 80% occurring only once. Sequenced input: peripheral blood. The source of these receptors is a human donor in a cohort sampled during active COVID-19.

J is TRBJ2-7 and V is TRBV19; weak D call: TRBD1 (6 bases). V gave up 5 bases and J gave up 2 bases, with 22 bases separating them. Germline CDR1 reads LNHDA; CDR2 reads SQIVND (reference sequence). The CDR3 contains 17 residues. The CDR3 loop is CASSPEIWTAATYEQYF. DNA of the CDR3: TGTGCCAGTAGTCCCGAGATATGGACAGCGGCTACCTACGAGCAGTACTTC.

The V call is TRBV27, the J call TRBJ2-1; 12 bases align to TRBD1. Unmatched junction bases numbered 8, after V lost 6 bases and J lost 8 bases. This CDR3 contains 15 residues. Germline V gene sequence: CDR1 MNHEY, CDR2 SMNVEV (reference sequence). CDR3 DNA: TGTGCCAGCAGCCAACCGGGACAGGGGGCCGATGAGCAGTTCTTC. Its protein product is CASSQPGQGADEQFF.

The rearrangement joins TRBV11-3 to TRBJ1-1, with D possibly TRBD1 on 5 matching bases. V lost 6 bases, J lost 10 bases, and 15 bases lay in between. Germline CDR1 SGHNT, CDR2 YENEEA. The CDR3 has 12 amino acids. The CDR3: CASSQEGLRAFF. CDR3 DNA: TGTGCCAGCAGTCAAGAGGGACTTAGAGCTTTCTTT. Combining the CDR3 with reference TRBV11-3 and TRBJ1-1 gives the whole variable domain EAGVVQSPRYKIIEKKQPVAFWCNPISGHNTLYWYLQNLGQGPELLIRYENEEAVDDSQLPKDRFSAERLKGVDSTLKIQPAELGDSAVYLCASSQEGLRAFFGQGTRLTVV.

This clone was observed a few times. The rearrangement joins TRBV19 to TRBJ2-3; 12 bases fit TRBD2. The ends lost 8 bases at V and 0 bases at J; junction bases unmatched: 6. In germline, CDR1 is LNHDA, CDR2 SQIVND (reference sequence). The CDR3 length is 16 residues. Here the CDR3 DNA reads TGTGCCAGTGGCAAGACTAGCGGGGGCAGCACAGATACGCAGTATTTT. The encoded protein is CASGKTSGGSTDTQYF.

A remark on this clone: Other DNA sequences from this sample encode an identical CDR3 as well. The chain has TRBV27 and TRBJ1-2; possible D gene TRBD1, 5 bases. In germline, CDR1 is MNHEY, CDR2 SMNVEV (reference sequence). The V end was cut by 2 bases, the J end by 2 bases, with 9 bases between. The CDR3 is 14 amino acids. CDR3: CASSLSGQNYGYTF. DNA for the CDR3: TGTGCCAGCAGTTTAAGTGGACAAAACTATGGCTACACCTTC.

This chain joins TRBV11-2 and TRBJ2-6; D uncertain. The CDR3 runs 16 residues. From germline, CDR1 is SGHAT and CDR2 FQNNGV. V was shortened by 5 bases and J by 0 bases, with 11 bases between the two germline ends. The chain's CDR3 is CASSPPPGSGANVLTF. The CDR3 nucleotides read TGTGCCAGCAGCCCCCCTCCAGGCTCTGGGGCCAACGTCCTGACTTTC. Using reference TRBV11-2 and TRBJ2-6 for the parts outside the CDR3, the full variable domain is EAGVAQSPRYKIIEKRQSVAFWCNPISGHATLYWYQQILGQGPKLLIQFQNNGVVDDSQLPKDRFSAERLKGVDSTLKIQPAKLEDSAVYLCASSPPPGSGANVLTFGAGSRLTVL.

J is TRBJ1-3 and V is TRBV3-1 (or the pseudogene TRBV3-2); possible D gene TRBD1, 5 bases. The germline V gene has CDR1 LGHDT and CDR2 YNNKEL (reference sequence). The V gene lost 3 bases and the J gene lost 0 bases, with 9 bases spanning the gap. The CDR3 consists of 15 residues. CDR3 amino acids: CASSHRQSSGNTIYF. The CDR3 nucleotides are TGTGCCAGCAGCCATCGACAGAGCTCTGGAAACACCATATATTTT.

This sequence joins TRBV5-4 and TRBJ2-1, with D tentatively TRBD2 (7 bases). The CDR3 extends over 18 amino acids. Trimming stripped 0 bases from V and 10 bases from J, with 26 bases between. From germline, CDR1 is SGHNT and CDR2 YYREEE (reference sequence). The CDR3 sequence is CASSLATGGGGVYKEQFF. The DNA of the CDR3 is TGTGCCAGCAGCTTGGCCACCGGAGGGGGGGGCGTATATAAAGAGCAGTTCTTC.

This chain joins TRBV10-3 and TRBJ2-1; 10 bases agree with TRBD2. V shed 4 bases, J shed 8 bases, and the junction held 11 bases outside the gene matches. The CDR3 extends over 16 amino acids. The germline V gene encodes CDR1 ENHRY and CDR2 SYGVKD. This CDR3 reads CAISGIAGGLVDEQFF. As DNA, the CDR3 is TGTGCCATCAGTGGGATAGCGGGGGGTCTAGTGGATGAGCAGTTCTTC.

This clone was counted only a few times. The rearrangement links TRBV5-6 to TRBJ2-7; TRBD2 agrees at 8 bases. The CDR3 runs 15 residues. Per germline, CDR1 SGHDT and CDR2 YYEEEE. J was trimmed by 0 bases and V by 5 bases; bases with no gene match: 7. CDR3 residues: CASRRSGGNSYEQYF. The CDR3 bases are TGTGCCAGCAGAAGGTCGGGGGGGAACTCCTACGAGCAGTACTTC.

The gene calls are TRBV27 and TRBJ2-1; TRBD2 agrees at 10 bases. The CDR3 is made up of 13 amino acids. V lost 6 bases to trimming and J lost 6 bases; unmatched junction nucleotides: 2. CDR1 and CDR2 (germline): MNHEY, SMNVEV (reference sequence). CDR3 protein: CASRLAGPNEQFF. The CDR3, as DNA: TGTGCCAGCAGACTAGCGGGGCCCAATGAGCAGTTCTTC.

The genes are TRBV15 and TRBJ1-5, with 9 bases that match TRBD1. Germline CDR1 and CDR2: LNHNV and YYDKDF (reference sequence). The CDR3 is 20 residues long. Losses at the gene ends were 1 base for V and 1 base for J; bases not matched to a gene: 14. The CDR3 is CATSRAHRGRIFGSNQPQHF. CDR3 nucleotides: TGTGCCACCAGCAGAGCCCACAGGGGGCGAATTTTTGGGAGCAATCAGCCCCAGCATTTT.

The chain is built from TRBV20-1 and TRBJ2-3; the D is unclear. This CDR3 is built from 11 residues. The germline CDR1 and CDR2 sequences are DFQATT and SNEGSKA (reference sequence). The CDR3 DNA reads as TGCAGCGCGGTAGTTGGGGATACGCAGTATTTT. This translates into CSAVVGDTQYF.

The chain carries TRBV27 and TRBJ1-1; 7 bases map to TRBD1. V lost 5 bases and J lost 4; bases outside the gene matches: 7. Germline CDR1 is MNHEY and CDR2 is SMNVEV (reference sequence). The CDR3 sequence is 14 residues long. The CDR3 spells CASSPLQGRTEAFF. CDR3 nucleotide sequence: TGTGCCAGCAGTCCCCTACAGGGGCGCACTGAAGCTTTCTTT.

The chain combines TRBV19 with TRBJ2-4; maybe TRBD1 (5 bases). Trimming removed 3 bases from V and 6 bases from J, with 12 bases in between. The CDR3 contains 14 residues. Germline V lookup: CDR1 LNHDA, CDR2 SQIVND (reference sequence). The CDR3 DNA follows: TGTGCCAGTAGTATTCAGGGTAGGGGAAACATTCAGTACTTC. Protein sequence: CASSIQGRGNIQYF.

The gene calls are TRBV5-1 and TRBJ1-1; no firm D call. The CDR3 is 14 residues long. V was cut by 0 bases and J by 1 base, with 7 bases left in between. Germline loops: CDR1 SGHRS, CDR2 YFSETQ. The CDR3 sequence is CASSLAQTNTEAFF. The CDR3 nucleotides read TGCGCCAGCAGCTTGGCACAAACGAACACTGAAGCTTTCTTT. Variable domain in full (rest from reference TRBV5-1 and TRBJ1-1): KAGVTQTPRYLIKTRGQQVTLSCSPISGHRSVSWYQQTPGQGLQFLFEYFSETQRNKGNFPGRFSGRQFSNSRSEMNVSTLELGDSALYLCASSLAQTNTEAFFGQGTRLTVV.

The chain employs TRBV5-4 and TRBJ2-1; the D gene is possibly TRBD2 (7 bases). CDR3 size: 15 residues. Trimming left V 0 bases short and J 6 bases short, with 13 bases between. Germline lookup yields CDR1 SGHNT and CDR2 YYREEE (reference sequence). The CDR3 is CASSLGGRGSNEQFF. In DNA, the CDR3 is TGTGCCAGCAGCTTGGGGGGGAGGGGGTCCAATGAGCAGTTCTTC.

The chain recombines TRBV20-1 with TRBJ2-7; D might be TRBD2 (6 bases). There are 11 residues in the CDR3. CDR1 and CDR2 from the germline V gene are DFQATT and SNEGSKA (reference sequence). The V and J ends lost 3 bases and 5 bases respectively, with 8 bases between them. CDR3 sequence (DNA): TGCAGTGCTAGCGGGGGTAACGAGCAGTACTTC. It encodes CSASGGNEQYF.

This clone appeared a few times. The chain couples TRBV6-4 to TRBJ1-1; tentative D call: TRBD1 (5 bases). V lost 2 bases to trimming and J lost 5 bases, with 12 bases between them. The germline V gene encodes CDR1 MRHNA and CDR2 SNTAGT. The CDR3 totals 14 residues. The CDR3 coding sequence is TGTGCCAGCAGTGACCACGATCGGGGGACTGAAGCTTTCTTT. Amino acid sequence: CASSDHDRGTEAFF.

V and J are TRBV6-1 and TRBJ1-4, with 7 positions matching TRBD1. There are 15 residues in the CDR3. With V trimmed by 2 bases and J by 7 bases, 7 bases remained unmatched. Germline V gives CDR1 MNHNS, CDR2 SASEGT. CDR3 protein: CASSEIRQGGEKLFF. CDR3 nucleotide sequence: TGTGCCAGCAGTGAAATTAGACAGGGAGGTGAAAAACTGTTTTTT.

Turning to this clone: In the same sample, other DNA sequences code for this CDR3. The chain links TRBV12-3 or TRBV12-4 to TRBJ1-1; the D is unclear. The V end lost 4 bases, the J end lost 6 bases, and 12 bases lay between the germline ends. The CDR3 is made up of 13 amino acids. The CDR3 here is CASSWRRGAEAFF. The DNA of the CDR3 is TGTGCCAGCAGTTGGAGAAGAGGCGCTGAAGCTTTCTTT.

V is TRBV7-9 and J is TRBJ1-4; a weak D match, TRBD1 (5 bases). The germline V and J ends were trimmed by 5 bases and 8 bases, with 12 bases remaining between them. Germline assignment: CDR1 SEHNR and CDR2 FQNEAQ (reference sequence). The CDR3 extends over 13 amino acids. The CDR3 DNA reads TGTGCCAGCAGCCGCTCCCCAGGGGAAAAACTGTTTTTT. It encodes CASSRSPGEKLFF.